This T cell receptor (beta chain) was captured by sequencing in a study of beta chain features in type 1 diabetes. From germline, CDR1 is MDHEN and CDR2 SYDVKM. This CDR3 has 16 residues. Deletions cut 2 bases from V and 5 bases from J, with 18 bases between. The study, taken as a whole, reports: Significant though moderate, a shortening of TCRB CDR3s appeared in all four CD4+ subsets of Type 1 diabetes patients.

Comment on this clone: As yet, its antigen is unknown.

Expressed TCRB transcripts were sequenced, since all the RNA that had been isolated was reverse transcribed. The read count averaged approximately 3.3 million across naive, central memory and regulatory T cell samples. Libraries were prepared by immunoSEQ multiplex PCR; TCRdb keeps only in-frame clonotypes and omits some of them. The sample has roughly 350,000 clones, 9.5% to 10% seen once. Markers CD45RO/CCR7/CD25/CD127/CD95/CD27 served to sort CD4+ naive, central memory, regulatory and stem cell-like memory cells. The clonotype comes from a man aged 25 to 45 with type 1 diabetes. The material sequenced was central memory CD4+ T cells from blood. The chain employs TRBV28 and TRBJ1-1; D is possibly TRBD1 (6 bases). The chain's CDR3 is CASSLGAGVIRTEAFF. DNA of the CDR3: TGTGCCAGCAGTTTAGGGGCAGGGGTGATTCGGACTGAAGCTTTCTTT. Using reference TRBV28 and TRBJ1-1 for the parts outside the CDR3, the full variable domain is DVKVTQSSRYLVKRTGEKVFLECVQDMDHENMFWYRQDPGLGLRLIYFSYDVKMKEKGDIPEGYSVSREKKERFSLILESASTNQTSMYLCASSLGAGVIRTEAFFGQGTRLTVV.